This TCR beta chain was found in a study of T cells after somatic rescue of genetic block (dated by TCRdb to 2020 to 2021). Turning to the overall study: What the study looked at was long-term robustness, specifically in a T-cell system that came about through somatic rescue of a genetic block in T-cell development.

About this clone: Its antigen target is currently unknown. One base away there is no much larger clone; base qualities are not given.

The CDR3 numbers 12 residues from cysteine through phenylalanine. The kept DNA is CDR3 alone, 36 bases in frame from the first base. V and J lose 0 bases and 9 bases, and a span of 6 bases separates them. The germline V gene sets CDR1 to MNHEY and CDR2 to SVGAGI. The method behind the library was the immunoSEQ multiplex PCR assay. In TCRdb, the immuneACCESS table is reduced to in-frame sequences with V and J assigned. These tables do not hold every clone; where another copy was compared, an unresolved V gene accounts for under half, and the others remain unexplained. A total of 85,000 to 100,000 clones appear in this sample, 85% to 90% of them only once. The ten largest clonotypes hold about 1.5% of the sample.

The receptor chain draws on TRBV6-5 and TRBJ1-5; no D gene is confidently identified. The origin of this receptor is a woman younger than 35. The sequencing input was peripheral blood mononuclear cells (PBMCs). The CDR3 is CASSYSKGPQHF. At the DNA level, the sequence is TGTGCCAGCAGTTACTCCAAGGGGCCCCAGCATTTT.